These 12 T cell receptor beta chains were sequenced from one sample in a study of shared clonotypes between healthy human individuals. Libraries were prepared by immunoSEQ multiplex PCR; TCRdb keeps only in-frame clonotypes and omits some of them. The sample yields 700,000 or so clones, around 72% seen once. Sequenced sample: memory CD4+ T cells sorted from blood. This sample's subset: CD45RA-negative fraction. The receptor source for this set is a woman aged 30 to 39 in good health.

The chain combines TRBV4-1 with TRBJ2-7; 7 nucleotides align to TRBD2. The germline V gene has CDR1 MGHRA and CDR2 YSYEKL. The CDR3 is 17 residues long. V trimming: 4 bases; J trimming: 3 bases; junction bases outside the gene matches: 15. CDR3 residues: CASSPNSAGDANYEQYF. Here the CDR3 DNA reads TGCGCCAGCAGCCCCAATTCGGCGGGAGACGCTAACTACGAGCAGTACTTC.

This clone was counted a few times. The chain joins TRBV5-4 to TRBJ1-1; no clear D. CDR3 length equals 16 residues. V was trimmed by 1 base and J by 1 base, leaving 14 bases between them. Germline V gives CDR1 SGHNT, CDR2 YYREEE (reference sequence). This chain's CDR3 is CASSLPPPRTNTEAFF. The DNA of the CDR3 is TGTGCCAGCAGCTTGCCCCCCCCAAGAACGAACACTGAAGCTTTCTTT. The full variable domain, rest sourced from reference TRBV5-4 and TRBJ1-1, is ETGVTQSPTHLIKTRGQQVTLRCSSQSGHNTVSWYQQALGQGPQFIFQYYREEENGRGNFPPRFSGLQFPNYSSELNVNALELDDSALYLCASSLPPPRTNTEAFFGQGTRLTVV.

This clone was detected a few times. This chain uses TRBV27 with TRBJ1-1; possibly TRBD1 for D (5 bases). The V gene's germline CDR1 is MNHEY and CDR2 SMNVEV (reference sequence). The CDR3 totals 16 residues. Between the trimmed V and J ends, which lost 5 bases and 1 base, there was a span of 17 bases. The CDR3 region has the DNA TGTGCCAGCAGTGGGATTCGGGGACGGCCGAACACTGAAGCTTTCTTT. Encoded protein: CASSGIRGRPNTEAFF.

This clone was detected a few times. This sample includes further DNA sequences coding for the same CDR3. The J gene is TRBJ2-1, the V gene TRBV5-1; 9 bases match TRBD2. J lost 4 bases, V lost 1 base, and 3 bases had no gene match. CDR1 SGHRS and CDR2 YFSETQ come from the germline V gene. This CDR3 has 15 amino acids. The CDR3 DNA sequence: TGCGCCAGCAGCTTGAGCCTAGCGGGATACAATGAGCAGTTCTTC. Its protein is CASSLSLAGYNEQFF.

The V gene is TRBV28, the J gene TRBJ1-2; no reliable D call. The V end was cut by 7 bases, the J end by 3 bases, with 12 bases between. The CDR3 is made up of 13 amino acids. Per the germline V gene, CDR1 is MDHEN and CDR2 is SYDVKM. The CDR3 sequence is CASTEGDYYGYTF. CDR3 sequence (DNA): TGTGCCAGCACGGAGGGAGACTACTATGGCTACACCTTC.

This rearrangement joins TRBV7-9 to TRBJ2-5, with TRBD2 matching 9 bases. Unmatched junction bases numbered 14, after V lost 7 bases and J lost 2 bases. The germline V gene encodes CDR1 SEHNR and CDR2 FQNEAQ (reference sequence). There are 17 residues in the CDR3. The CDR3 spells CASTVGSGSGGQETQYF. The CDR3 DNA follows: TGTGCCAGCACCGTAGGTAGCGGGAGCGGTGGGCAAGAGACCCAGTACTTC.

J is TRBJ2-6 and V is TRBV19, with D uncertain. CDR3 length: 14 residues. Trimming removed 4 bases from V and 3 bases from J, with 7 bases in between. Germline V gene lookup returns CDR1 LNHDA and CDR2 SQIVND (reference sequence). The chain's CDR3 is CASSTQYGANVLTF. In nucleotides, the CDR3 is TGTGCCAGTAGTACCCAGTATGGGGCCAACGTCCTGACTTTC.

J is TRBJ2-7 and V is TRBV5-5; D remains unclear. The ends were cut back, 1 base at V and 3 bases at J, with 5 bases in the middle. The germline CDR1 and CDR2 sequences are SGHKS and YYEKEE (reference sequence). The length of the CDR3 is 12 residues. The CDR3 nucleotides read TGTGCCAGCAGCTTGTACAGCTACGAGCAGTACTTC. Translation: CASSLYSYEQYF. Looking up the rest from reference TRBV5-5 and TRBJ2-7 gives the full variable domain: DAGVTQSPTHLIKTRGQQVTLRCSPISGHKSVSWYQQVLGQGPQFIFQYYEKEERGRGNFPDRFSARQFPNYSSELNVNALLLGDSALYLCASSLYSYEQYFGPGTRLTVT.

The chain is built from TRBV10-2 and TRBJ2-1, with 10 bases matching TRBD2. Trimming at V came to 4 bases and at J to 4 bases, leaving 4 bases not matched to a gene. CDR1 is WSHSY, CDR2 SAAADI, per germline. The CDR3 spans 15 residues. CDR3 nucleotide sequence: TGCGCCAGCAGTGTAAGGACTAGCGGTTACAATGAGCAGTTCTTC. It encodes CASSVRTSGYNEQFF.

The chain carries TRBV2 and TRBJ2-7, with TRBD2 matching over 15 bases. This CDR3 region has 15 residues. With V trimmed by 6 bases and J by 5 bases, 5 bases remained unmatched. The germline gives CDR1 SNHLY, CDR2 FYNNEI. Here the CDR3 reads CASRVGLAGGHEQYF. CDR3 DNA sequence: TGTGCCAGCAGGGTGGGACTAGCGGGAGGACACGAGCAGTACTTC.

The genes are TRBV18 and TRBJ2-2; D perhaps matches TRBD2 (6 bases). Germline lookup yields CDR1 KGHSH and CDR2 LQKENI. Trimming removed 3 bases at V and 0 bases at J, with 11 bases between. The CDR3 loop spans 16 amino acids. The CDR3 DNA reads TGTGCCAGCTCACCTAGCGGCGAGACGAACACCGGGGAGCTGTTTTTT. Protein product: CASSPSGETNTGELFF. The full variable domain, completed using reference TRBV18 and TRBJ2-2, is NAGVMQNPRHLVRRRGQEARLRCSPMKGHSHVYWYRQLPEEGLKFMVYLQKENIIDESGMPKERFSAEFPKEGPSILRIQQVVRGDSAAYFCASSPSGETNTGELFFGEGSRLTVL.

The J gene is TRBJ2-2, the V gene TRBV4-1; no clear D gene. CDR3 length equals 14 residues. Germline values: CDR1 MGHRA, CDR2 YSYEKL. V was cut by 1 base and J by 8 bases, with 11 bases left in between. CDR3 DNA: TGCGCCAGCAGCCAAGCCCAACGGCGAGGGGAGCTGTTTTTT. Amino acid sequence: CASSQAQRRGELFF.